These 25 T cell receptor beta chains were all obtained from the same sample, sequenced in a study of Graves' ophthalmopathy and Graves' hyperthyroidism. TCR beta CDR3 amplification used RNA transcripts. HTBI-primed first-round RT-PCR preceded second-round multiplex PCR. TCRdb itself ran the multiplex PCR reads through MiXCR, one entry per CDR3 protein. The table records 350,000 to 450,000 distinct CDR3 sequences, 15% to 20% of them present only once. The sequenced sample consisted of peripheral blood. The receptors here all came from a woman aged 18-29 years with Graves' ophthalmopathy.

This clonotype was observed many times. The chain links TRBV4-1 to TRBJ1-1; D unresolved. Germline V gene data show CDR1 as MGHRA and CDR2 as YSYEKL. This CDR3 has 16 amino acids. Trimming stripped 3 bases from V and 0 bases from J, with 14 bases between. The CDR3 sequence is CASSQVTGRLNTEAFF. The DNA for the CDR3 is TGCGCCAGCAGCCAGGTAACCGGACGGTTGAACACTGAAGCTTTCTTT.

This chain links TRBV6-1 with TRBJ1-6, with D unclear. V was clipped by 5 bases and J by 19 bases, with 21 bases between them. This CDR3 spans 13 amino acids. The germline V gene has CDR1 MNHNS and CDR2 SASEGT. CDR3 coding DNA: TGTGCCAGCAGTCCCCGGCCTAATTCACCCCCTCACTTT. It translates to CASSPRPNSPPHF.

This clonotype has a count of ten or more. The chain joins TRBV11-2 to TRBJ2-7, with 8 bases matching TRBD1. The junction had 10 bases not matched to a gene; V was cut back by 6 bases and J by 6 bases. Germline V lookup: CDR1 SGHAT, CDR2 FQNNGV. The CDR3 has 14 amino acids. The CDR3 region has the DNA TGTGCCAGCAGTGAGTTGGACAGGGTAAGCGAGCAGTACTTC. Its protein is CASSELDRVSEQYF. The full variable domain, completed using reference TRBV11-2 and TRBJ2-7, is EAGVAQSPRYKIIEKRQSVAFWCNPISGHATLYWYQQILGQGPKLLIQFQNNGVVDDSQLPKDRFSAERLKGVDSTLKIQPAKLEDSAVYLCASSELDRVSEQYFGPGTRLTVT.

This clonotype was found many times. The rearrangement joins TRBV20-1 to TRBJ1-5; 7 positions agree with TRBD1. With V trimmed by 3 bases and J by 3 bases, 5 bases remained unmatched. Looked up from germline, CDR1 is DFQATT and CDR2 is SNEGSKA (reference sequence). The CDR3 spans 14 residues. The CDR3 region is CSASPTGDNQPQHF. For the CDR3, the DNA is TGCAGTGCTAGCCCTACAGGGGACAATCAGCCCCAGCATTTT.

This clonotype was detected ten times or more. The chain recombines TRBV12-3 or TRBV12-4 with TRBJ2-7; possibly TRBD1 or TRBD2 for D (5 bases each). The CDR3 has 13 residues. The V and J ends lost 6 bases and 6 bases respectively, with 15 bases between them. The CDR3 nucleotides are TGTGCCAGCAGGGACCCGGGGCGAGTCGAGCAGTACTTC. It translates to CASRDPGRVEQYF.

This clonotype was found many times. The genes are TRBV12-3 or TRBV12-4 and TRBJ2-7; no clear D gene. The V end lost 1 base, the J end lost 2 bases, and 9 bases lay between the germline ends. This CDR3 is 14 amino acids long. The CDR3 loop reads CASSLEGLPYEQYF. The CDR3 DNA reads TGTGCCAGCAGTTTAGAAGGGCTCCCCTACGAGCAGTACTTC.

The V gene is TRBV6-5, the J gene TRBJ2-7; no clear D. The CDR3 has 16 amino acids. V dropped 0 bases and J dropped 2 bases, with 14 bases sitting between them. Germline V CDR1 and CDR2: MNHEY, SVGAGI. CDR3 nucleotide sequence: TGTGCCAGCAGTTACTCAGGCAGGTTCGATACCTACGAGCAGTACTTC. It translates to CASSYSGRFDTYEQYF.

This chain uses TRBV7-8 with TRBJ1-1; TRBD1 agrees at 7 bases. The CDR3 sequence is 15 residues long. Germline loops: CDR1 SGHVS, CDR2 FQNEAQ. The V gene end was trimmed by 5 bases and the J gene end by 4 bases; junction bases not matched to a gene: 10. For the CDR3, the DNA is TGTGCCAGCAGCATCTCCACGACAGGGAGCACTGAAGCTTTCTTT. Protein: CASSISTTGSTEAFF.

Many counts were recorded for this clonotype. The V gene is TRBV6-1, the J gene TRBJ2-5, with TRBD2 matching 13 bases. The CDR3 contains 16 residues. V shed 1 base, J shed 2 bases, and the junction held 1 base outside the gene matches. The germline V gene encodes CDR1 MNHNS and CDR2 SASEGT. CDR3 nucleotides: TGTGCCAGCAGTGAAGGACTAGCGGGGGGACAAGAGACCCAGTACTTC. Amino acids: CASSEGLAGGQETQYF.

Ten or more counts support this clonotype. The chain carries TRBV12-3 or TRBV12-4 and TRBJ1-5, with D possibly TRBD1 on 6 matching bases. CDR3 size: 13 residues. Deletions cut 6 bases from V and 6 bases from J, with 12 bases between. CDR3 in DNA: TGTGCCAGCAGCAGAACAGGGACTCAGCCCCAGCATTTT. This codes for CASSRTGTQPQHF.

This clonotype was detected many times. The chain uses TRBV12-3 or TRBV12-4 and TRBJ2-7; D not certain. V gave up 7 bases and J gave up 0 bases, with 10 bases separating them. This CDR3 comprises 13 residues. CDR3 loop: CASTGYSSYEQYF. The CDR3 region has the DNA TGTGCCAGCACCGGGTACAGCTCCTACGAGCAGTACTTC.

The chain employs TRBV2 and TRBJ2-2, with TRBD1 as a possible D gene (5 bases). The germline V gene has CDR1 SNHLY and CDR2 FYNNEI. Between the trimmed V and J ends, which lost 3 bases and 6 bases, there was a span of 8 bases. The length of the CDR3 is 13 residues. The CDR3 loop is CASSDYRPGELFF. The CDR3 nucleotides read TGTGCCAGCAGTGACTACAGGCCCGGGGAGCTGTTTTTT.

V is TRBV11-2 and J is TRBJ2-7, with a weak D call TRBD1 (5 bases). The V gene's germline CDR1 is SGHAT and CDR2 FQNNGV. This CDR3 region has 15 residues. Trimming stripped 0 bases from V and 3 bases from J, with 12 bases between. The CDR3 region has the DNA TGTGCCAGCAGCTTAGAAGCAGGGAAAAACTACGAGCAGTACTTC. Amino acid sequence: CASSLEAGKNYEQYF. The full variable domain, completed using reference TRBV11-2 and TRBJ2-7, is EAGVAQSPRYKIIEKRQSVAFWCNPISGHATLYWYQQILGQGPKLLIQFQNNGVVDDSQLPKDRFSAERLKGVDSTLKIQPAKLEDSAVYLCASSLEAGKNYEQYFGPGTRLTVT.

In its sample, this clonotype was seen many times. This sequence joins TRBV6-1 and TRBJ1-5, with a tentative D call TRBD1 (5 bases). Germline V gene data show CDR1 as MNHNS and CDR2 as SASEGT. V dropped 5 bases and J dropped 6 bases, with 17 bases sitting between them. This CDR3 is 15 amino acids long. The CDR3 nucleotides read TGTGCCAGCAGTCAGGGCAGCCTCCCCGGTCAGCCCCAGCATTTT. As protein: CASSQGSLPGQPQHF.

This clonotype was counted many times. The V call is TRBV7-2, the J call TRBJ2-7; possibly TRBD1 for D (6 bases). The CDR3 consists of 12 residues. V lost 3 bases to trimming and J lost 5 bases, with 8 bases between them. From germline, CDR1 is SGHTA and CDR2 FQGNSA. In DNA form, the CDR3 reads TGTGCCAGCAGCTTGCAGGGGAACGAGCAGTACTTC. Amino acid sequence: CASSLQGNEQYF.

This clonotype was seen at least ten times. V and J are TRBV3-1 and TRBJ2-7; 11 bases match TRBD2. CDR3 length: 15 residues. Unmatched junction bases numbered 6, after V lost 8 bases and J lost 0 bases. CDR1 LGHDT and CDR2 YNNKEL come from the germline V gene (reference sequence). CDR3 DNA sequence: TGTGCCAGCCAACCTAGCGGGGGGATCTCCTACGAGCAGTACTTC. The encoded protein is CASQPSGGISYEQYF.

This clonotype was seen at least ten times. The chain is built from TRBV9 and TRBJ1-1, with 7 bases lining up with TRBD1. V shed 4 bases and J 6 bases; nucleotides not matched to a gene: 9. The CDR3 runs to 14 residues. CDR1 and CDR2 from the germline V gene are SGDLS and YYNGEE. CDR3: CASSPRGTSPEAFF. The DNA for the CDR3 is TGTGCCAGCAGCCCCAGGGGGACCTCCCCTGAAGCTTTCTTT.

The chain combines TRBV7-9 with TRBJ1-2; D not certain. V dropped 5 bases and J dropped 5 bases, with 9 bases sitting between them. The germline gives CDR1 SEHNR, CDR2 FQNEAQ (reference sequence). This CDR3 contains 12 residues. The CDR3 bases are TGTGCCAGCAGCAAGGACGGTTATGGCTACACCTTC. As protein: CASSKDGYGYTF.

In its sample, this clonotype was seen many times. This sequence joins TRBV4-1 and TRBJ1-2; TRBD1 is a possible D gene (5 bases). From germline, CDR1 is MGHRA and CDR2 YSYEKL. With 1 base removed from V and 8 bases from J, the gap between germline ends came to 17 bases. CDR3 length: 15 residues. The CDR3 DNA is TGCGCCAGCAGCCAAGTTCCCGGGGGTTCGAGCGGCTACACCTTC. Residues: CASSQVPGGSSGYTF.

This clonotype was found many times. The V and J genes are TRBV6-2 or TRBV6-3 and TRBJ1-1, with no clear D. The CDR3 length is 13 residues. The germline V and J ends were trimmed by 5 bases and 5 bases, with 12 bases remaining between them. Germline CDR1 and CDR2: MNHEY and SVGEGT. In DNA, the CDR3 is TGTGCCAGCAGTGCGGGAGGGCGGACTGAAGCTTTCTTT. This codes for CASSAGGRTEAFF.

In this sample, this clonotype turned up many times. The rearrangement uses TRBV12-3 or TRBV12-4 and TRBJ2-5; 10 bases line up with TRBD2. J gave up 2 bases and V 3 bases, and 3 bases lay outside the gene matches. This CDR3 has 15 residues. CDR3 nucleotide sequence: TGTGCCAGCAGTTTCCGGACTAGCGGACAAGAGACCCAGTACTTC. Protein product: CASSFRTSGQETQYF.

This clonotype was detected only once. This sequence joins TRBV7-9 and TRBJ2-7; D is uncertain. Germline CDR1 is SEHNR and CDR2 is FQNEAQ (reference sequence). Trimming removed 1 base at V and 6 bases at J, with 7 bases between. This CDR3 is 12 amino acids long. CDR3 bases: TGTGCCAGCAGCTTAGATCGCCTCGAGCAGTACTTC. Translated: CASSLDRLEQYF.

This clonotype was found many times. The rearrangement links TRBV27 to TRBJ1-2; 9 bases map to TRBD1. J was trimmed by 8 bases and V by 7 bases; bases with no gene match: 11. The CDR3 has 14 residues. The germline gives CDR1 MNHEY, CDR2 SMNVEV (reference sequence). CDR3 in amino acids: CASKRGTGSGGYTF. The CDR3 nucleotides are TGTGCCAGCAAACGGGGGACAGGGAGCGGGGGCTACACCTTC.

This clonotype appeared many times. This CDR3 reads CASSEARNFLLYGYTF. The CDR3 coding sequence is TGTGCCAGCAGTGAAGCGCGAAACTTTCTTCTCTATGGCTACACCTTC. The chain recombines TRBV2 with TRBJ1-2; D is unclear. The CDR3 spans 16 residues. Per germline, CDR1 SNHLY and CDR2 FYNNEI. V lost 0 bases and J 4 bases, leaving 15 bases between the germline ends.

This clonotype was recorded many times. The chain uses TRBV7-8 and TRBJ2-5; D uncertain. The length of the CDR3 is 15 residues. Germline loops: CDR1 SGHVS, CDR2 FQNEAQ. V lost 1 base and J 7 bases, leaving 16 bases between the germline ends. CDR3 sequence: CASSLGAASLRTQYF. The CDR3 DNA follows: TGTGCCAGCAGCTTAGGGGCAGCGTCGTTGAGGACCCAGTACTTC.